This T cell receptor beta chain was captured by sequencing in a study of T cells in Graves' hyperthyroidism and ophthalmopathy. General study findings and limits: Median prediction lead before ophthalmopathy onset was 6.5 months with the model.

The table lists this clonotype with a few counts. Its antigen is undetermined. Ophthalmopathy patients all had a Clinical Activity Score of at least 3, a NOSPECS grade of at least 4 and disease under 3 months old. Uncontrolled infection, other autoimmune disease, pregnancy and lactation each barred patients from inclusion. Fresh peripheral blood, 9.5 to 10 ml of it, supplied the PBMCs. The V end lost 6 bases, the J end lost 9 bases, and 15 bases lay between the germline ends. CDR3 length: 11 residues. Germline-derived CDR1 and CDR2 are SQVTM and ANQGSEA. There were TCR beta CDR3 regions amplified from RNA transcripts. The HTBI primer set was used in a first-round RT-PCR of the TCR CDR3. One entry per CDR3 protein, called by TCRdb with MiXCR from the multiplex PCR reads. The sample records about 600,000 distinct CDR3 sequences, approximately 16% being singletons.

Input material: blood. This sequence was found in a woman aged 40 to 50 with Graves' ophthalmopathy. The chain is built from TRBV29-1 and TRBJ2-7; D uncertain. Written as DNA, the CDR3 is TGCAGCGTGGCCCTCACGGTCGGGCAGTACTTC. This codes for CSVALTVGQYF.